The clone carrying this T cell receptor beta chain was recorded many times. Included hyperthyroidism patients were aged 18 to 65 and newly diagnosed (under 2 months' duration). This sample was included in a study of Graves' ophthalmopathy and Graves' hyperthyroidism. The sequenced template was RNA, covering the TCR beta CDR3 region. First-round RT-PCR with HTBI primers preceded a second-round multiplex PCR. TCRdb re-called the multiplex PCR reads through MiXCR, storing one row per CDR3 protein. The data contain around 1,000,000 distinct CDR3 sequences, about 40% of them singletons. Germline lookup yields CDR1 SGHTA and CDR2 FQGTGA. V lost 2 bases to trimming and J lost 4 bases, with 8 bases between them. This CDR3 is 13 amino acids long.

This TCR derives from an adult man with Graves' hyperthyroidism. Sequencing was carried out using peripheral blood or thyroid tissue (not recorded which). The chain is built from TRBV7-3 and TRBJ2-5, with D possibly matching TRBD2 (6 bases). Written as DNA, the CDR3 is TGTGCCAGCAGCTTACGGAGGGGAGAGACCCAGTACTTC. This sequence encodes CASSLRRGETQYF. Drawing the rest from reference TRBV7-3 and TRBJ2-5, the complete variable domain is GAGVSQTPSNKVTEKGKYVELRCDPISGHTALYWYRQSLGQGPEFLIYFQGTGAADDSGLPNDRFFAVRPEGSVSTLKIQRTERGDSAVYLCASSLRRGETQYFGPGTRLLVL.